The 14 T cell receptor beta chains given below trace back to one sample, sequenced in a study of blood T cell repertoires in COVID-19. Sequencing used immunoSEQ multiplex PCR; TCRdb keeps in-frame clones, though not all of them. The sample lists a few hundred thousand clones; approximately 89% were seen once. Sequenced input: PBMCs or T cells enriched from blood (not recorded which). The receptors shown here come from a woman between 50 and 59 years old who had been exposed to COVID-19.

V and J are TRBV4-2 and TRBJ2-3; 10 bases match TRBD2. This CDR3 is built from 20 residues. Germline CDR1 reads LGHNA; CDR2 reads YNFKEQ. V dropped 0 bases and J dropped 0; count of bases not matched to a gene: 12. CDR3 sequence reads: CASSQDKGIAGGASTDTQYF. CDR3 sequence (DNA): TGTGCCAGCAGCCAAGATAAGGGGATAGCGGGGGGCGCTAGCACAGATACGCAGTATTTT.

The rearrangement links TRBV27 to TRBJ1-5; TRBD1 matches at 7 bases. The CDR3 is made up of 15 amino acids. The ends lost 6 bases at V and 0 bases at J; junction bases unmatched: 5. The germline gives CDR1 MNHEY, CDR2 SMNVEV (reference sequence). The CDR3 sequence is CASSRDSYSNQPQHF. The DNA for the CDR3 is TGTGCCAGCAGCCGGGACAGTTATAGCAATCAGCCCCAGCATTTT.

This clone is a singleton in its sample. This chain joins TRBV24-1 and TRBJ2-5, with 11 bases identical to TRBD1. Trimming took 5 bases from V and 3 from J; bases not matched to a gene: 7. Germline V CDR1 and CDR2: KGHDR, SFDVKD. The CDR3 spans 16 residues. DNA for the CDR3: TGTGCCACCAGTGCCGCTCGGACAGGGGGCAAAGAGACCCAGTACTTC. This translates into CATSAARTGGKETQYF.

The chain is built from TRBV7-2 and TRBJ1-1; TRBD1 matches 8 bases. The germline gives CDR1 SGHTA, CDR2 FQGNSA. The CDR3 contains 16 residues. Trimming took 10 bases from V and 0 from J; bases not matched to a gene: 13. CDR3 nucleotide sequence: TGTGCCACCGAGGACAGGGCCGGGTTTATGAACACTGAAGCTTTCTTT. Its protein product is CATEDRAGFMNTEAFF. Full variable domain (missing parts from reference TRBV7-2 and TRBJ1-1): GAGVSQSPSNKVTEKGKDVELRCDPISGHTALYWYRQSLGQGLEFLIYFQGNSAPDKSGLPSDRFSAERTGGSVSTLTIQRTQQEDSAVYLCATEDRAGFMNTEAFFGQGTRLTVV.

The genes are TRBV19 and TRBJ1-6; 7 positions agree with TRBD1. The CDR3 runs to 15 residues. The ends lost 6 bases at V and 8 bases at J; junction bases unmatched: 10. Per germline, CDR1 LNHDA and CDR2 SQIVND (reference sequence). The CDR3 spells CASSPTGTVHSPLHF. CDR3 sequence (DNA): TGTGCCAGTAGCCCGACCGGGACAGTACATTCACCCCTCCACTTT.

V gene TRBV5-1 combines with J gene TRBJ2-5, with a possible D match to TRBD2 (6 bases). The CDR3 spans 13 residues. Germline V gene sequence: CDR1 SGHRS, CDR2 YFSETQ. The germline V and J ends were trimmed by 0 bases and 5 bases, with 8 bases remaining between them. As DNA, the CDR3 is TGCGCCAGCAGCTTGGGTGGGAGGGAGACCCAGTACTTC. It specifies CASSLGGRETQYF. The whole variable domain, remainder taken from reference TRBV5-1 and TRBJ2-5, is KAGVTQTPRYLIKTRGQQVTLSCSPISGHRSVSWYQQTPGQGLQFLFEYFSETQRNKGNFPGRFSGRQFSNSRSEMNVSTLELGDSALYLCASSLGGRETQYFGPGTRLLVL.

CDR3 loop: CASSSPGTGNQPQHF. DNA of the CDR3: TGTGCCAGCAGTTCCCCCGGGACAGGGAATCAGCCCCAGCATTTT. This sequence joins TRBV6-2 or TRBV6-3 and TRBJ1-5; 9 nucleotides agree with TRBD1. With 4 bases clipped from V and 4 bases from J, the junction kept 5 bases outside the gene matches. The CDR3 runs to 15 residues. Germline CDR1 reads MNHEY; CDR2 reads SVGEGT.

CDR3 region: CASSPPYNSPLHF. The CDR3 DNA reads as TGTGCCAGCAGTCCCCCTTATAATTCACCCCTCCACTTT. This chain links TRBV28 with TRBJ1-6; unclear D gene. The CDR3 spans 13 residues. The V gene lost 5 bases and the J gene lost 4 bases, with 6 bases spanning the gap. The germline V gene has CDR1 MDHEN and CDR2 SYDVKM.

The chain is built from TRBV3-1 (or the pseudogene TRBV3-2) and TRBJ2-5; TRBD2 matches at 9 bases. Looked up from germline, CDR1 is LGHDT and CDR2 is YNNKEL (reference sequence). Trimming at V came to 1 base and at J to 5 bases, leaving 8 bases not matched to a gene. CDR3 size: 16 residues. The CDR3 bases are TGTGCCAGCAGCCAAGCGACTAGCGGTCGGTGGGAGACCCAGTACTTC. Translation gives CASSQATSGRWETQYF.

Only one count was recorded for this clone. The CDR3 DNA reads as TGTGCCAGTAGTAAGACTAGCGGGGGGGCCTTTCCTACCGGGGAGCTGTTTTTT. It yields the protein CASSKTSGGAFPTGELFF. The chain employs TRBV19 and TRBJ2-2; 14 nucleotides match TRBD2. The germline CDR1 and CDR2 sequences are LNHDA and SQIVND (reference sequence). This CDR3 region has 18 residues. Losses at the gene ends were 4 bases for V and 5 bases for J; bases not matched to a gene: 9.

In its sample, this clone was seen once. The rearrangement links TRBV12-3 or TRBV12-4 to TRBJ2-3; D call uncertain. V shed 7 bases and J shed 2 bases, with 4 bases lying between them. This CDR3 contains 11 residues. This chain's CDR3 is CASTVTDTQYF. CDR3 nucleotide sequence: TGTGCCAGCACTGTCACAGATACGCAGTATTTT.

The V call is TRBV28, the J call TRBJ2-1; D possibly corresponds to TRBD1 (6 bases). The CDR3 has 17 amino acids. CDR1 is MDHEN, CDR2 SYDVKM, per germline. Trimming shortened V by 1 base and J by 0 bases, and 13 bases separated the two germline ends. The CDR3 loop reads CASSLSGGRSSYNEQFF. The CDR3, as DNA: TGTGCCAGCAGTTTATCTGGGGGCCGAAGCTCCTACAATGAGCAGTTCTTC.

The CDR3 region is CASSPPHTDEQFF. As DNA, the CDR3 is TGTGCCAGCAGCCCACCGCACACCGATGAGCAGTTCTTC. This chain links TRBV5-4 with TRBJ2-1; D gene unclear. CDR1 SGHNT and CDR2 YYREEE come from the germline V gene (reference sequence). The CDR3 length is 13 residues. V was trimmed by 4 bases and J by 8 bases, leaving 13 bases between them.

The gene calls are TRBV18 and TRBJ2-1, with 7 positions matching TRBD2. The CDR3 has 12 amino acids. The J segment lost 9 bases and the V segment lost 5 bases, leaving 4 bases of the junction unmatched. Germline lookup yields CDR1 KGHSH and CDR2 LQKENI. CDR3 nucleotides: TGTGCCAGCTCAGGGGGGGACGCTGAGCAGTTCTTC. Its protein is CASSGGDAEQFF.